Listed here is a single T cell receptor (beta chain). Its antigen remains unidentified. At the Johns Hopkins FTIC core, DNA taken from cultured CD4+ T cells was sequenced by way of the Oncomine TCR Beta short-read assay. TCRdb fed the PCR reads into MiXCR, producing one record per CDR3 protein. This sample yields 20,000 or so distinct CDR3 sequences, of which around 33% are seen a single time; around 3% belongs to the top ten. Time point of the sample: late sampling 161 to 241 days after vaccination in three convalescent patients. The treatment denotes: approximately 9-day PBMC culture with coronavirus spike peptide pools or control peptides (ViraFEST assay). Having spent nine to eleven days in culture, CD4+ T cells were then isolated by negative selection. The data originate from a study of vaccination and CD4 T cells after COVID-19. The wider study: Convalescent patients, SARS-CoV-2 positive by nasal swab PCR, comprised under ten mild cases and one severe case. Median time from COVID diagnosis to post-COVID sampling was under 120 days (35 to 161).

The trim removed 5 bases at V and 0 bases at J, leaving 18 bases unmatched. The CDR3 is 20 residues long. Looked up from germline, CDR1 is SGHTA and CDR2 is FQGNSA. This clonotype was sampled from a human donor who had recovered from COVID-19. The V call is TRBV7-2, the J call TRBJ2-5; 10 bases fit TRBD2. The sequencing used CD4+ T cells from blood, cultured in vitro, collected about 7 months after SARS-CoV-2 vaccination. The CDR3 DNA reads TGTGCCAGCAGCCTCATTCCAGCTTCTAGCGGGAGTCCCAACCAAGAGACCCAGTACTTC. Translation: CASSLIPASSGSPNQETQYF.